This T cell receptor (beta chain) was sequenced for a study of T cell repertoires in cytomegalovirus infection. Across the study: The public TCR beta signatures pointed to both CMV infection and matching HLA type.

This CDR3 region has 12 residues. Between the trimmed V and J ends, which lost 6 bases and 4 bases, there was a span of 6 bases. CDR1 and CDR2 from the germline V gene are MGHRA and YSYEKL. Via MiXCR, TCRdb re-called the reads, giving one row per CDR3 protein. Seen here are 600,000 to 800,000 distinct CDR3 sequences, roughly 26% observed once, and the top ten hold 7.5% to 9%. This clonotype originated in a human donor in good health (CMV status not recorded). Some clones in this sample may be carry-over from other donors' samples. The specimen sequenced was CD8+ T cells from PBMCs. V gene TRBV4-1 combines with J gene TRBJ2-2; D unresolved. The CDR3 DNA reads TGCGCCAGCAGGGGCCCCACCGGGGAGCTGTTTTTT. This codes for CASRGPTGELFF.